These 30 T cell receptor beta chains were sequenced from one sample in a study of follicular helper T cells after annual influenza vaccination. TCRdb's table, derived via immunoSEQ multiplex PCR, lists solely in-frame clones and lacks some. The table lists roughly 15,000 clones, about four fifths of them singletons. The time point was: 2014-2015 season, 7 days after vaccination. The sequences come from CXCR5+ CD38- circulating T follicular helper cells from blood, collected 7 days after influenza vaccination. Specified subset: circulating Tfh, non-naive CD4+CXCR5+PD-1+ (ICOS+CD38+ or ICOS-CD38-). All receptors derive from an adult who received the influenza vaccine.

The rearrangement links TRBV7-9 to TRBJ2-1; TRBD2 matches at 10 bases. The CDR3 loop spans 16 amino acids. The trim removed 5 bases at V and 4 bases at J, leaving 8 bases unmatched. Germline CDR1 is SEHNR and CDR2 is FQNEAQ (reference sequence). The chain's CDR3 is CASSHYTSGNYNEQFF. CDR3 bases: TGTGCCAGCAGCCACTATACTAGCGGGAATTACAATGAGCAGTTCTTC.

This clone was observed a single time. The gene calls are TRBV6-5 and TRBJ2-2; a possible D gene is TRBD1 (6 bases). Trimming stripped 5 bases from V and 6 bases from J, with 10 bases between. This CDR3 is built from 13 residues. Germline CDR1 and CDR2: MNHEY and SVGAGI. CDR3 in DNA: TGTGCCAGCAGTCCACAGGGTTCCGGGGAGCTGTTTTTT. This gives the protein CASSPQGSGELFF.

This clone occurred a few times. The chain combines TRBV2 with TRBJ1-4; TRBD1 is a possible D gene (5 bases). CDR1 is SNHLY, CDR2 FYNNEI, per germline. The CDR3 loop spans 15 amino acids. V dropped 7 bases and J dropped 3 bases, with 15 bases sitting between them. The DNA of the CDR3 is TGTGCCAGCACCGAACGGGGGTTCGCTAATGAAAAACTGTTTTTT. This translates into CASTERGFANEKLFF. Together with reference TRBV2 and TRBJ1-4, the CDR3 gives the full variable domain: EPEVTQTPSHQVTQMGQEVILRCVPISNHLYFYWYRQILGQKVEFLVSFYNNEISEKSEIFDDQFSVERPDGSNFTLKIRSTKLEDSAMYFCASTERGFANEKLFFGSGTQLSVL.

V gene TRBV28 combines with J gene TRBJ2-5, with TRBD2 matching 7 bases. Looked up from germline, CDR1 is MDHEN and CDR2 is SYDVKM. This CDR3 has 13 residues. J gave up 5 bases and V 5 bases, and 5 bases lay outside the gene matches. The CDR3 DNA sequence: TGTGCCAGCAGTAAAGCGGGACGGGAGACCCAGTACTTC. Encoded protein: CASSKAGRETQYF.

The V gene is TRBV29-1, the J gene TRBJ2-4; TRBD2 agrees at 11 bases. There are 14 residues in the CDR3. From germline, CDR1 is SQVTM and CDR2 ANQGSEA. V lost 7 bases, J lost 9 bases, and 11 bases stayed unmatched. The CDR3 bases are TGCAGCGCCCGCACCACTAGCGGGGGAGGCATTCAGTACTTC. It encodes CSARTTSGGGIQYF.

This clone came up a few times. This chain connects TRBV18 to TRBJ2-7; D is perhaps TRBD1 (5 bases). Trimming shortened V by 3 bases and J by 5 bases, and 14 bases separated the two germline ends. Germline CDR1 KGHSH, CDR2 LQKENI. This CDR3 region has 14 residues. The CDR3 nucleotides read TGTGCCAGCTCACCTCAGGGAACCAAGGACGAGCAGTACTTC. Translated: CASSPQGTKDEQYF.

The chain uses TRBV10-3 and TRBJ2-1; weak D call: TRBD2 (6 bases). V lost 10 bases and J 4 bases, leaving 20 bases between the germline ends. This CDR3 has 15 amino acids. Germline V gives CDR1 ENHRY, CDR2 SYGVKD. CDR3 loop: CATQPLAVIYNEQFF. The CDR3 DNA reads TGTGCCACACAGCCTTTAGCGGTTATTTACAATGAGCAGTTCTTC.

The chain employs TRBV6-5 and TRBJ1-3, with D unresolved. Trimming pared 5 bases from V and 0 bases from J, leaving 5 bases between. The CDR3 runs 13 residues. CDR1 is MNHEY, CDR2 SVGAGI, per germline. The CDR3 coding sequence is TGTGCCAGCAGTGCGGTCTCTGGAAACACCATATATTTT. The encoded protein is CASSAVSGNTIYF.

This sequence joins TRBV6-5 and TRBJ1-1; D is unclear. The CDR3 runs 13 residues. Germline lookup yields CDR1 MNHEY and CDR2 SVGAGI. V lost 6 bases and J lost 4, with 12 bases in between. The CDR3 loop reads CASRLRFVTEAFF. The CDR3 DNA is TGTGCCAGCAGGCTCAGGTTTGTCACTGAAGCTTTCTTT.

To note about this clone: This specimen includes other DNA sequences encoding the same CDR3. The chain is built from TRBV18 and TRBJ1-1, with D tentatively TRBD1 (6 bases). The V end was cut by 2 bases, the J end by 4 bases, with 17 bases between. This CDR3 is built from 16 residues. Germline CDR1 and CDR2: KGHSH and LQKENI. The chain's CDR3 is CASSPSRTDRGTEAFF. The DNA for the CDR3 is TGTGCCAGCTCACCATCGAGGACAGATAGGGGCACTGAAGCTTTCTTT.

This chain joins TRBV29-1 and TRBJ2-2; no clear D. This CDR3 is 15 amino acids long. Germline V gives CDR1 SQVTM, CDR2 ANQGSEA. V lost 0 bases, J lost 2 bases, and 10 bases lay in between. CDR3 coding DNA: TGCAGCGTTGAAGATTCCGACAAAAACACCGGGGAGCTGTTTTTT. Its protein product is CSVEDSDKNTGELFF.

The chain recombines TRBV6-6 with TRBJ2-5; D ambiguous. Germline V lookup: CDR1 MNHNY, CDR2 SVGAGI (reference sequence). V shed 2 bases and J shed 7 bases, with 8 bases lying between them. The CDR3 covers 12 residues. CDR3 region: CASSYEMRTQYF. The CDR3 DNA follows: TGTGCCAGCAGTTACGAGATGCGGACCCAGTACTTC.

This chain links TRBV7-9 with TRBJ2-7; no clear D. Germline CDR1 and CDR2: SEHNR and FQNEAQ (reference sequence). The V end lost 4 bases, the J end lost 6 bases, and 13 bases lay between the germline ends. The CDR3 is 13 residues long. CDR3 sequence: CASSSTVSVEQYF. The CDR3 DNA reads TGTGCCAGCAGCTCTACCGTTTCCGTCGAGCAGTACTTC.

This chain uses TRBV7-8 with TRBJ1-5; a weak D match, TRBD1 (5 bases). The V end lost 0 bases, the J end lost 3 bases, and 9 bases lay between the germline ends. This CDR3 region has 15 residues. Per germline, CDR1 SGHVS and CDR2 FQNEAQ. The CDR3 spells CASSLARGTNQPQHF. For the CDR3, the DNA is TGTGCCAGCAGCTTAGCGCGGGGGACCAATCAGCCCCAGCATTTT.

This chain uses TRBV28 with TRBJ2-1, with TRBD2 matching 7 bases. The V and J ends lost 3 bases and 3 bases, in that order; junction bases with no gene match: 5. CDR3 length: 15 amino acids. CDR1 and CDR2 from the germline V gene are MDHEN and SYDVKM. This CDR3 reads CASSLLRTSYNEQFF. Here the CDR3 DNA reads TGTGCCAGCAGTTTGTTAAGGACTAGCTACAATGAGCAGTTCTTC.

CDR3 amino acids: CAWSGTGWETQYF. The CDR3 coding sequence is TGTGCCTGGAGTGGGACAGGGTGGGAGACCCAGTACTTC. The chain carries TRBV30 and TRBJ2-5; 8 bases agree with TRBD1. This CDR3 comprises 13 residues. Germline V lookup: CDR1 GTSNPN, CDR2 SVGIG (reference sequence). Trimming took 1 base from V and 5 from J; bases not matched to a gene: 3.

The chain links TRBV19 to TRBJ2-2; a possible D gene is TRBD1 (5 bases). Per the germline V gene, CDR1 is LNHDA and CDR2 is SQIVND (reference sequence). The CDR3 runs to 15 residues. Deletions cut 5 bases from V and 0 bases from J, with 10 bases between. CDR3 bases: TGTGCCAGTAGTGATTGGACACCGAACACCGGGGAGCTGTTTTTT. Translated: CASSDWTPNTGELFF. Combining the CDR3 with reference TRBV19 and TRBJ2-2 gives the whole variable domain DGGITQSPKYLFRKEGQNVTLSCEQNLNHDAMYWYRQDPGQGLRLIYYSQIVNDFQKGDIAEGYSVSREKKESFPLTVTSAQKNPTAFYLCASSDWTPNTGELFFGEGSRLTVL.

V and J are TRBV28 and TRBJ2-7; 7 bases match TRBD1. The germline V gene has CDR1 MDHEN and CDR2 SYDVKM. This CDR3 is built from 15 residues. V lost 6 bases and J lost 2; bases outside the gene matches: 10. CDR3 sequence: CASSVEGTATYEQYF. The CDR3 DNA reads as TGTGCCAGCAGCGTAGAAGGGACAGCTACCTACGAGCAGTACTTC.

This chain uses TRBV5-1 with TRBJ1-3; D remains unclear. In germline, CDR1 is SGHRS, CDR2 YFSETQ. Trimming left V 0 bases short and J 3 bases short, with 16 bases between. This CDR3 comprises 17 residues. The CDR3 reads CASSLEGMGAFGNTIYF. The CDR3, as DNA: TGCGCCAGCAGCTTGGAGGGAATGGGAGCCTTTGGAAACACCATATATTTT.

The DNA of the CDR3 is TGTGCCAGTAGTATAGTGTGGACTAGCGGGAGCCCCTACAATGAGCAGTTCTTC. Its protein product is CASSIVWTSGSPYNEQFF. The chain carries TRBV19 and TRBJ2-1; 13 bases fit TRBD2. Germline values: CDR1 LNHDA, CDR2 SQIVND (reference sequence). The CDR3 is made up of 18 amino acids. J gave up 2 bases and V 1 base, and 5 bases lay outside the gene matches.

The chain links TRBV19 to TRBJ2-2; weak D call: TRBD2 (5 bases). Trimming stripped 10 bases from V and 4 bases from J, with 10 bases between. Germline lookup yields CDR1 LNHDA and CDR2 SQIVND (reference sequence). The length of the CDR3 is 12 residues. The CDR3 spells CATLRGTGELFF. In DNA, the CDR3 is TGTGCCACCCTCCGGGGCACCGGGGAGCTGTTTTTT.

This clone has just a few counts. The V call is TRBV7-6, the J call TRBJ1-6; possibly TRBD1 for D (6 bases). The CDR3 totals 18 residues. Trimming took off 5 bases at V and 8 bases at J, with 25 bases between the two ends. Per germline, CDR1 SGHVS and CDR2 FNYEAQ. This chain's CDR3 is CASSPNPQGTGYYSPLHF. The CDR3 region has the DNA TGTGCCAGCAGCCCCAACCCACAGGGCACGGGGTATTATTCACCCCTCCACTTT.

V and J are TRBV4-2 and TRBJ1-4; D is unclear. CDR1 is LGHNA and CDR2 is YNFKEQ in the germline V gene. Trimming cost V 4 bases and J 0 bases, with 12 bases left between them. This CDR3 is built from 16 residues. CDR3 sequence reads: CASSPRYRATNEKLFF. In DNA, the CDR3 is TGTGCCAGCAGCCCGAGGTACCGTGCAACTAATGAAAAACTGTTTTTT.

The chain has TRBV19 and TRBJ2-1, with TRBD1 matching 8 bases. The CDR3 has 15 amino acids. The J segment lost 8 bases and the V segment lost 10 bases, leaving 16 bases of the junction unmatched. The germline V gene has CDR1 LNHDA and CDR2 SQIVND (reference sequence). CDR3 DNA sequence: TGTGCCACCGAAAGGACAGGGTCGCCCACCCATGAGCAGTTCTTC. It encodes CATERTGSPTHEQFF.

This chain connects TRBV28 to TRBJ2-3, with 10 bases aligning to TRBD2. Unmatched junction bases numbered 7, after V lost 2 bases and J lost 5 bases. The length of the CDR3 is 16 residues. The germline gives CDR1 MDHEN, CDR2 SYDVKM. The CDR3 here is CASSLTGTSAVDTQYF. The CDR3 region has the DNA TGTGCCAGCAGTTTAACCGGGACTAGCGCTGTAGATACGCAGTATTTT.

CDR3: CASIVRRGEKLFF. The CDR3 region has the DNA TGTGCCAGCATCGTCCGCAGAGGGGAAAAACTGTTTTTT. This rearrangement joins TRBV2 to TRBJ1-4, with unresolved D. Germline CDR1 SNHLY, CDR2 FYNNEI. V gave up 7 bases and J gave up 8 bases, with 14 bases separating them. The CDR3 totals 13 residues.

This clone was seen only a few times. The rearrangement joins TRBV6-1 to TRBJ1-1, with D perhaps matching TRBD1 (6 bases). Germline V lookup: CDR1 MNHNS, CDR2 SASEGT. The ends were cut back, 6 bases at V and 8 bases at J, with 13 bases in the middle. This CDR3 comprises 12 residues. CDR3 nucleotide sequence: TGTGCCAGCAGAGGACAGAAGAACGAAGCTTTCTTT. Amino acid sequence: CASRGQKNEAFF.

Only a few counts were recorded for this clone. The gene calls are TRBV2 and TRBJ1-3; weak D call: TRBD1 (5 bases). This CDR3 spans 17 amino acids. V was shortened by 6 bases and J by 5 bases, with 23 bases between the two germline ends. The germline gives CDR1 SNHLY, CDR2 FYNNEI. The chain's CDR3 is CASRTKMVVSGRNTIYF. The CDR3 DNA is TGTGCCAGCAGGACAAAAATGGTAGTGTCAGGGCGAAACACCATATATTTT.

The chain uses TRBV19 and TRBJ2-2; TRBD2 matches 12 bases. The J segment lost 3 bases and the V segment lost 4 bases, leaving 9 bases of the junction unmatched. The CDR3 has 18 residues. Germline values: CDR1 LNHDA, CDR2 SQIVND (reference sequence). In nucleotides, the CDR3 is TGTGCCAGTAGTACTTTATCTAGCGGGAGGGCCGACACCGGGGAGCTGTTTTTT. Protein: CASSTLSSGRADTGELFF.

The J gene is TRBJ2-1, the V gene TRBV19, with D maybe TRBD2 (6 bases). The CDR3 is 15 residues long. CDR1 and CDR2 (germline): LNHDA, SQIVND (reference sequence). V lost 3 bases, J lost 3 bases, and 12 bases lay in between. The CDR3 region is CASSIAGSFYNEQFF. In DNA form, the CDR3 reads TGTGCCAGTAGTATCGCCGGGAGCTTCTACAATGAGCAGTTCTTC.